This T cell receptor (beta chain) was identified in a study of Graves' ophthalmopathy and Graves' hyperthyroidism. In the study overall: Calling hyperthyroidism stable required that no ophthalmopathy show up within 18 months of follow-up.

RNA transcripts were the source from which TCR beta CDR3 regions were amplified. HTBI primers were employed in first-round RT-PCR, then a second-round multiplex PCR followed. Using its own MiXCR run on the multiplex PCR reads, TCRdb lists one record per CDR3 protein. Of 580,000 or so distinct CDR3 sequences in the sample, roughly 39% were seen once. This clonotype was recorded at least ten times. The origin of this receptor is an adult man with Graves' hyperthyroidism. Sample: peripheral blood or thyroid tissue (not recorded which).

The CDR3: CASSEARVSGNTIYF. The CDR3 DNA follows: TGTGCCAGCAGTGAAGCGCGGGTATCAGGAAACACCATATATTTT. V is TRBV2 and J is TRBJ1-3; D is unclear. Germline V CDR1 and CDR2: SNHLY, FYNNEI. V lost 0 bases and J 4 bases, leaving 10 bases between the germline ends. The CDR3 is 15 residues long.